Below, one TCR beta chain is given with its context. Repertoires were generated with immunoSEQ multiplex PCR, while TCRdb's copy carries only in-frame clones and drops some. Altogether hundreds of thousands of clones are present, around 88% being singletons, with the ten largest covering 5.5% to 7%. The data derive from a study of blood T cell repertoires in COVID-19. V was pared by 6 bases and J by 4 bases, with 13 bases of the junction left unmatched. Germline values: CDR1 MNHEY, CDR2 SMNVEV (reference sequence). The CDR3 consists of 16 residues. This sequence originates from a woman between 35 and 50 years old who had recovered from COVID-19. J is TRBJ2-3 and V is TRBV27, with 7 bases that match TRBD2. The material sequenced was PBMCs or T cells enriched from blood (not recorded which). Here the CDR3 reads CASSLLAGAAADTQYF. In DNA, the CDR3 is TGTGCCAGCAGCCTTTTGGCGGGAGCAGCGGCAGATACGCAGTATTTT.